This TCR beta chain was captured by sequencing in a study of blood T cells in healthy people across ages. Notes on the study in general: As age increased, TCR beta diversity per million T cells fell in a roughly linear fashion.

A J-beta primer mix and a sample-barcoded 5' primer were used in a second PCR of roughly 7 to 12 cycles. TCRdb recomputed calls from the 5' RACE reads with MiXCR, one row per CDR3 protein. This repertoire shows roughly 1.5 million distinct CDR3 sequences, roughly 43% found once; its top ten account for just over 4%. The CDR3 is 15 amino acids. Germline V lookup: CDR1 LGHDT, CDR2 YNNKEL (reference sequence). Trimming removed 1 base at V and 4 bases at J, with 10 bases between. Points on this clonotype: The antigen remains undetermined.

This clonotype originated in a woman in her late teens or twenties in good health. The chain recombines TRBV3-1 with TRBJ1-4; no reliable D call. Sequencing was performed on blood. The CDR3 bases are TGTGCCAGCAGCCAAGTTTCATATTTTAATGAAAAACTGTTTTTT. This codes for CASSQVSYFNEKLFF.